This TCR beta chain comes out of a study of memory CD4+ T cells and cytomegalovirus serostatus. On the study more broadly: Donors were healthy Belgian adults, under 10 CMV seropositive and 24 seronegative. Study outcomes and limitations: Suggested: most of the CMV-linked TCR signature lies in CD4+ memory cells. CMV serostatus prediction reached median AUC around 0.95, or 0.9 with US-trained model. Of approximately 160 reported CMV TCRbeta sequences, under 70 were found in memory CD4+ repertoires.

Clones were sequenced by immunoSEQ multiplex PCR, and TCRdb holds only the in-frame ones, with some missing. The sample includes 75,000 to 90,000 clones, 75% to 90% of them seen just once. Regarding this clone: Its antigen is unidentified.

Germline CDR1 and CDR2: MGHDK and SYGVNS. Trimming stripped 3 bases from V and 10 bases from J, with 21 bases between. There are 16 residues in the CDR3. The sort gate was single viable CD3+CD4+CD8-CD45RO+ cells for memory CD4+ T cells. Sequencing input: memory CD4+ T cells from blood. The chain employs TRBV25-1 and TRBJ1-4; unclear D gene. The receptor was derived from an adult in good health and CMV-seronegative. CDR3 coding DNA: TGTGCCAGCAGTGATAATTTGTTGGGGAGAGAAGGAAAACTGTTTTTT. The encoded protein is CASSDNLLGREGKLFF.